This is a list of T cell receptor beta chains from one sample in a study of shared clonotypes between healthy human individuals. The data were produced by immunoSEQ multiplex PCR, yet TCRdb's version contains in-frame clones alone and is incomplete. This sample has over a million clones, with more than 95% found just once. Sequences were obtained from naive CD4+ T cells sorted from blood. Source of these receptors: a man younger than 45 in good health. Each CDR3 is given with its conserved first and last residue. Fields, in order: V gene, D gene, clone size, J gene, CDR3 length, CDR3 DNA, CDR3 protein. D genes are given only for firm matches. Some rows have no size entry. The others give once, few or many, or a class for an expanded clone.

>TRBV29-1|-|-|TRBJ2-7|11
TGCAGCGCCGGACCGCACTACGAGCAGTACTTC
CSAGPHYEQYF
>TRBV5-1|-|once|TRBJ2-7|11
TGCGCCAGCAGCTTTCTCCACGAGCAGTACTTC
CASSFLHEQYF
>TRBV9|-|-|TRBJ2-1|16
TGTGCCAGCACCGAGGGGGGGGCCATAGATATCGTTGAGCAGTTCTTC
CASTEGGAIDIVEQFF
>TRBV5-4|-|-|TRBJ1-3|13
TGTGCCAGCAGCTTGGCAGGGGGAAACACCATATATTTT
CASSLAGGNTIYF
>TRBV5-4|TRBD2|-|TRBJ2-2|16
TGTGCCAGCAGCTTGGGGTCGGGAGGCCTCACCGGGGAGCTGTTTTTT
CASSLGSGGLTGELFF
>TRBV25-1|-|-|TRBJ2-3|16
TGTGCCAGCAGTGAATCCCGGACGCCCCGGACAGATACGCAGTATTTT
CASSESRTPRTDTQYF
>TRBV28|-|-|TRBJ1-1|12
TGTGCCAGCTGGGGGCTTGTGACTGAAGCTTTCTTT
CASWGLVTEAFF
>TRBV19|TRBD1|-|TRBJ2-7|13
TGTGCCAGTAGGAAGGACAGGGGGCACGAGCAGTACTTC
CASRKDRGHEQYF
>TRBV11-2|TRBD2|-|TRBJ2-7|18
TGTGCCAGCAGCTGGGTGGGGGTAGAGGGAGGGCCTCTTGTCGAGCAGTACTTC
CASSWVGVEGGPLVEQYF
>TRBV30|-|-|TRBJ1-2|12
TGTGCCTGGAGTCCGCAGATTTATGGCTACACCTTC
CAWSPQIYGYTF
>TRBV28|-|-|TRBJ2-7|14
TGTGCCAGCACCCTAGGGCAGGGTCTGTACGAGCAGTACTTC
CASTLGQGLYEQYF
>TRBV30|-|few|TRBJ1-5|13
TGTGCCAGCGGAGGGCTCCCGGGGCAGCCCCAGCATTTT
CASGGLPGQPQHF
>TRBV27|-|once|TRBJ2-7|14
TGTGCCAGCAGCCCAGGGGGGCTGCCCTACGAGCAGTACTTC
CASSPGGLPYEQYF
>TRBV6-1|-|-|TRBJ2-1|15
TGTGCCAGCATAGAAGGAACAGGGCCCTACAATGAGCAGTTCTTC
CASIEGTGPYNEQFF
>TRBV7-2|TRBD1|-|TRBJ2-3|14
TGTGCCAGCAGCCGGGACAGGAGCACAGATACGCAGTATTTT
CASSRDRSTDTQYF
>TRBV11-2|-|once|TRBJ2-3|16
TGTGCCAGCAGCACAACTAGCCTAACTATAAGAGATACGCAGTATTTT
CASSTTSLTIRDTQYF
>TRBV7-9|TRBD1|-|TRBJ2-1|14
TGTGCCACTCAAGAGGGGACAGGAGCCCAAGAGCAGTTCTTC
CATQEGTGAQEQFF
>TRBV28|-|-|TRBJ2-7|17
TGTGCCAGCAGTTTATCGGGACGGACATGGGGGTCCTACGAGCAGTACTTC
CASSLSGRTWGSYEQYF
>TRBV19|-|-|TRBJ1-3|15
TGTGCCAGTAGTAGGGCGGGGATCTCTGGAAACACCATATATTTT
CASSRAGISGNTIYF
>TRBV12-5|-|-|TRBJ2-1|18
TGTGCTAGTGGTTTGGTAGGCGGAGGGAGTTGGAGTAACAATGAGCAGTTCTTC
CASGLVGGGSWSNNEQFF
>TRBV19|TRBD1|-|TRBJ1-5|16
TGTGCCAGTAGTATAGTAACAGGGGGAGGCAATCAGCCCCAGCATTTT
CASSIVTGGGNQPQHF
>TRBV18|-|-|TRBJ2-7|13
TGTGCCAGCTCACTATTGGACAGCTACGAGCAGTACTTC
CASSLLDSYEQYF
>TRBV5-6|-|-|TRBJ2-7|16
TGTGCCAGCAGCTTCGGACCAGGGAGGAACTCCTACGAGCAGTACTTC
CASSFGPGRNSYEQYF
>TRBV9|TRBD2|-|TRBJ2-3|15
TGTGCCAGCAGCGTAGCTACTAGCGGCACAGATACGCAGTATTTT
CASSVATSGTDTQYF
>TRBV4-2|-|-|TRBJ1-3|17
TGTGCCAGCAGCCAAGATCCCGGACGCAACTCTGGAAACACCATATATTTT
CASSQDPGRNSGNTIYF
>TRBV2|-|-|TRBJ2-1|13
TGTGCCAGCAGCGAACGAAGGAACAATGAGCAGTTCTTC
CASSERRNNEQFF
>TRBV6-5|-|-|TRBJ2-5|13
TGTGCCAGCAGTTTTTTGGAGGGAGAGACCCAGTACTTC
CASSFLEGETQYF
>TRBV5-1|TRBD1|-|TRBJ1-2|13
TGCGCCAGCAGCCCGGGACAGGGTCGGAGCTACACCTTC
CASSPGQGRSYTF
>TRBV28|-|-|TRBJ2-1|14
TGTGCCAGCACCGATGGGCAGACCTACAATGAGCAGTTCTTC
CASTDGQTYNEQFF
>TRBV5-1|-|-|TRBJ2-3|15
TGCGCCAGCAGGACCCTCCTGCTCAGCACAGATACGCAGTATTTT
CASRTLLLSTDTQYF
>TRBV29-1|-|once|TRBJ2-5|15
TGCAGCGTTGCCCCGGGCCTCGTGGGGCAAGAGACCCAGTACTTC
CSVAPGLVGQETQYF
>TRBV28|-|-|TRBJ2-7|13
TGTGCCAGCAGTTTGGGGGGCCGCGCCGAGCAGTACTTC
CASSLGGRAEQYF
>TRBV28|-|-|TRBJ1-2|16
TGTGCCAGCAGTTTACTAATACTGATGGGGAACTATGGCTACACCTTC
CASSLLILMGNYGYTF
>TRBV28|-|-|TRBJ2-5|16
TGTGCCAGCAGCTCCGGGGAGAGCGGAGTGTTGGGGACCCAGTACTTC
CASSSGESGVLGTQYF
>TRBV9|TRBD1|-|TRBJ2-1|15
TGTGCCAGCAGCGTAAGGGGGCACGGCGGCAATGAGCAGTTCTTC
CASSVRGHGGNEQFF
>TRBV5-4|TRBD1|-|TRBJ2-1|15
TGTGCCAGCAGCTTGGGGACAGGGAACTACAATGAGCAGTTCTTC
CASSLGTGNYNEQFF
>TRBV19|-|-|TRBJ2-7|14
TGTGCCAGTAGTCGCCCATGGGACCCCTACGAGCAGTACTTC
CASSRPWDPYEQYF